One sample yielded the 14 T cell receptor beta chains listed below, sequenced in a study of T cells expressing NK-cell markers. Each CDR3 protein gets one entry in TCRdb, which reprocessed the 5' RACE reads and gives no DNA. Its table lists about 550,000 distinct CDR3 sequences. The sequenced material came from blood T cells: a sorted CD56 or NKG2C T cell subset, CD4+ or CD8+ T cells, or bulk PBMC T cells (not recorded which). All receptors come from a man in his late teens or twenties in good health.

The chain is built from TRBV4-1 and TRBJ2-1; the D gene TCRdb calls, TRBD1, cannot be checked with no DNA. Per germline, CDR1 MGHRA and CDR2 YSYEKL. This CDR3 has 15 amino acids. The CDR3 reads CASSSGGGYGDEQFF.

V is TRBV3-1 and J is TRBJ2-2. This CDR3 spans 12 amino acids. Looked up from germline, CDR1 is LGHDT and CDR2 is YNNKEL (reference sequence). CDR3 sequence reads: CASSHDSGELFF.

The chain links TRBV15 to TRBJ2-3. CDR1 is LNHNV and CDR2 is YYDKDF in the germline V gene (reference sequence). CDR3 length equals 17 residues. The CDR3 sequence: CATSRGDTFASTDTQYF.

The rearrangement uses TRBV12-5 and TRBJ2-1; TCRdb gives TRBD2 as the D gene, but with no DNA this cannot be confirmed. Germline V gene sequence: CDR1 LGHNT, CDR2 FRNRAP. The CDR3 runs 12 residues. The CDR3 protein is CASGAPPGEQFF. The variable domain in full, completed from reference TRBV12-5 and TRBJ2-1, reads DARVTQTPRHKVTEMGQEVTMRCQPILGHNTVFWYRQTMMQGLELLAYFRNRAPLDDSGMPKDRFSAEMPDATLATLKIQPSEPRDSAVYFCASGAPPGEQFFGPGTRLTVL.

The chain carries TRBV27 and TRBJ2-1; TCRdb picks TRBD2, but there is no DNA to check that call. Looked up from germline, CDR1 is MNHEY and CDR2 is SMNVEV (reference sequence). There are 15 residues in the CDR3. The CDR3 reads CASNMLAGEPNEQFF.

The CDR3 spells CASQSGTSGTRGFF. The V gene is TRBV5-1, the J gene TRBJ2-1; TCRdb names TRBD2, which stays unverified in the absence of DNA. Looked up from germline, CDR1 is SGHRS and CDR2 is YFSETQ. CDR3 length equals 14 residues.

The chain couples TRBV5-1 to TRBJ2-4. The CDR3 extends over 13 amino acids. Germline-derived CDR1 and CDR2 are SGHRS and YFSETQ. The CDR3 loop is CASPGLAKNIQYF.

The chain employs TRBV5-1 and TRBJ2-1; no DNA is available, so the TRBD1 call from TCRdb remains unchecked. In germline, CDR1 is SGHRS, CDR2 YFSETQ. The CDR3 has 16 amino acids. The CDR3 protein is CASSFGLDSYNNEQFF.

The gene calls are TRBV14 and TRBJ2-4. The CDR3 is 15 amino acids. Germline CDR1 SGHDN, CDR2 FVKESK. CDR3 residues: CASSQRGQAKNIQYF.

This chain uses TRBV5-1 with TRBJ2-5. Germline V gene data show CDR1 as SGHRS and CDR2 as YFSETQ. This CDR3 region has 12 residues. The CDR3 sequence: CASSLAGETQYF.

This chain uses TRBV7-6 with TRBJ2-2; TCRdb's assignment of TRBD1 cannot be checked, as there is no DNA. The CDR3 covers 14 residues. From germline, CDR1 is SGHVS and CDR2 FNYEAQ. The CDR3 spells CASSFRGTTGELFF.

This chain connects TRBV6-4 to TRBJ2-3; with no DNA, the TCRdb D assignment of TRBD2 cannot be verified. There are 13 residues in the CDR3. CDR1 and CDR2 from the germline V gene are MRHNA and SNTAGT. CDR3 protein: CASSELAGGTQYF.

V gene TRBV4-1 combines with J gene TRBJ2-1; TCRdb calls TRBD1, which cannot be checked without DNA. The CDR3 length is 15 residues. Germline CDR1 reads MGHRA; CDR2 reads YSYEKL. CDR3 amino acids: CASSPFSGAYNEQFF.

V usage is TRBV15 and J usage is TRBJ2-2; TCRdb calls TRBD1, which cannot be checked without DNA. Per the germline V gene, CDR1 is LNHNV and CDR2 is YYDKDF (reference sequence). The CDR3 runs to 17 residues. The CDR3 protein is CATSRDNLWGSPGELFF.